The clone carrying this TCR beta chain occurred a few times. Its specificity is not known. The sample is drawn from a study of shared clonotypes between healthy human individuals. Study-level background: There were three CD4 naive, three CD4 memory, two CD8 naive and one CD8 memory plates per donor. Notes on the study in general: Clonotype sharing across donors was expected to vary with sequencing depth.

The naive CD8 population came from CD45RO-negative cells selected for CCR7, without terminally differentiated effector memory CD45RA+ cells. Using immunoSEQ multiplex PCR, the repertoire was profiled, and TCRdb retains in-frame clones only, with some absent. There are around 560,000 clones in the sample; roughly 96% occur only once, and approximately 0.11% lies in the top ten. The CDR3 is 14 residues long. The germline V and J ends were trimmed by 0 bases and 2 bases, with 8 bases remaining between them. Per the germline V gene, CDR1 is MGHRA and CDR2 is YSYEKL. The sequence came from a woman aged 30 to 39 in good health. V usage is TRBV4-1 and J usage is TRBJ2-7; D is unresolved. Sequencing was performed on naive CD8+ T cells sorted from blood. The CDR3 protein is CASSQDPVAYEQYF. The CDR3 DNA reads TGCGCCAGCAGCCAAGATCCAGTCGCCTACGAGCAGTACTTC.